The 13 T cell receptor beta chains reported below all come from one sample, sequenced in a study of Ad26.COV2.S vaccination and SARS-CoV-2 variants. Regarding treatment: 15 to 20 received Ad26.COV2.S at low or high dose, single or two shots; five or six received placebo; per-sample allocation not given. Sampling took place 63 days after the first vaccine or placebo injection. TCRdb keeps only in-frame clones here, not all; method: immunoSEQ multiplex PCR. The sample gives hundreds of thousands of clones, roughly 86% of which show up once; about 3.6% is in the top ten. The sequenced sample was peripheral blood, obtained in a trial of Ad26.COV2.S vaccine versus placebo. The receptors were sampled from a person aged 18-65 years who received the Ad26.COV2.S COVID-19 vaccine or a placebo.

This chain links TRBV4-1 with TRBJ1-3; TRBD1 is a possible D gene (6 bases). Germline lookup yields CDR1 MGHRA and CDR2 YSYEKL. CDR3 size: 18 residues. V lost 1 base, J lost 2 bases, and 18 bases lay in between. The CDR3 nucleotides read TGCGCCAGCAGCCAAGGAGCCGCGCAGGGGCGAGCTGGAAACACCATATATTTT. It encodes CASSQGAAQGRAGNTIYF.

V is TRBV12-5 and J is TRBJ2-7; 7 bases fit TRBD1. The germline V gene encodes CDR1 LGHNT and CDR2 FRNRAP. The ends lost 5 bases at V and 7 bases at J; junction bases unmatched: 5. The CDR3 covers 12 residues. CDR3 DNA: TGTGCTAGTGGTCCCGCAGGGGGAGAGCAGTACTTC. This gives the protein CASGPAGGEQYF.

This chain uses TRBV10-3 with TRBJ1-1; TRBD1 is a possible D gene (6 bases). The CDR3 runs to 13 residues. CDR1 and CDR2 (germline): ENHRY, SYGVKD. V was clipped by 7 bases and J by 0 bases, with 9 bases between them. CDR3 bases: TGTGCCATCAAGACAGGATTGAACACTGAAGCTTTCTTT. Residues: CAIKTGLNTEAFF.

The chain joins TRBV14 to TRBJ2-7; D is unclear. The germline V and J ends were trimmed by 2 bases and 9 bases, with 17 bases remaining between them. Germline-derived CDR1 and CDR2 are SGHDN and FVKESK. The CDR3 has 14 residues. DNA of the CDR3: TGTGCCAGCAGCCAAAGTATGGCGACCAACGGGCAGTACTTC. Residues: CASSQSMATNGQYF.

The CDR3 loop reads CASSPPPSGSMGSYEQYF. CDR3 nucleotide sequence: TGTGCCAGCTCACCACCCCCTAGCGGGAGCATGGGCTCCTACGAGCAGTACTTC. This chain uses TRBV18 with TRBJ2-7; TRBD2 aligns across 10 bases. J lost 0 bases, V lost 0 bases, and 8 bases had no gene match. Germline V gene lookup returns CDR1 KGHSH and CDR2 LQKENI. This CDR3 contains 18 residues.

The rearrangement uses TRBV12-5 and TRBJ2-5, with TRBD2 matching 8 bases. The germline CDR1 and CDR2 sequences are LGHNT and FRNRAP. The junction had 13 bases not matched to a gene; V was cut back by 6 bases and J by 4 bases. The CDR3 is 16 residues long. The CDR3 loop reads CASGHTGTRSGETQYF. The CDR3 DNA is TGTGCTAGTGGACACACCGGGACTAGGTCGGGAGAGACCCAGTACTTC.

The chain has TRBV7-3 and TRBJ1-1; D not certain. Germline V gene data show CDR1 as SGHTA and CDR2 as FQGTGA. V lost 3 bases, J lost 3 bases, and 8 bases lay in between. The CDR3 contains 13 residues. The CDR3 is CASSFDTYTEAFF. CDR3 bases: TGTGCCAGCAGCTTTGATACTTACACTGAAGCTTTCTTT.

The CDR3 loop reads CASSIVSGNQPQHF. Here the CDR3 DNA reads TGTGCCAGTAGTATAGTATCCGGCAATCAGCCCCAGCATTTT. V gene TRBV19 combines with J gene TRBJ1-5; unclear D gene. This CDR3 has 14 amino acids. CDR1 and CDR2 (germline): LNHDA, SQIVND (reference sequence). V gave up 1 base and J gave up 2 bases, with 6 bases separating them.

The chain joins TRBV6-6 to TRBJ2-7; D may be TRBD1 (5 bases). This CDR3 has 15 amino acids. Per the germline V gene, CDR1 is MNHNY and CDR2 is SVGAGI (reference sequence). Between the trimmed V and J ends, which lost 0 bases and 5 bases, there was a span of 14 bases. The CDR3 here is CASSYSPGLRDEQYF. The DNA of the CDR3 is TGTGCCAGCAGTTACTCGCCAGGGCTTCGGGACGAGCAGTACTTC.

V gene TRBV19 combines with J gene TRBJ1-6; 7 bases are a match to TRBD1. This CDR3 is built from 12 residues. Germline lookup yields CDR1 LNHDA and CDR2 SQIVND (reference sequence). The V gene end was trimmed by 8 bases and the J gene end by 8 bases; junction bases not matched to a gene: 3. CDR3: CASSDRDSPLHF. In nucleotides, the CDR3 is TGTGCCAGTTCCGACAGGGATTCACCCCTCCACTTT. The entire variable domain, with the rest obtained from reference TRBV19 and TRBJ1-6, is as follows: DGGITQSPKYLFRKEGQNVTLSCEQNLNHDAMYWYRQDPGQGLRLIYYSQIVNDFQKGDIAEGYSVSREKKESFPLTVTSAQKNPTAFYLCASSDRDSPLHFGNGTRLTVT.

The rearrangement uses TRBV7-2 and TRBJ2-1; D is ambiguous. Germline CDR1 reads SGHTA; CDR2 reads FQGNSA. The V end was cut by 2 bases, the J end by 0 bases, with 14 bases between. The CDR3 totals 17 residues. CDR3 sequence: CASSLKGDRSSYNEQFF. CDR3 DNA sequence: TGTGCCAGCAGCTTAAAAGGCGACCGGAGCTCCTACAATGAGCAGTTCTTC.

In this sample, this clone turned up once. The chain is built from TRBV29-1 and TRBJ2-1; D uncertain. Germline CDR1 reads SQVTM; CDR2 reads ANQGSEA. CDR3 length: 10 residues. The germline V and J ends were trimmed by 6 bases and 7 bases, with 7 bases remaining between them. The CDR3 DNA reads TGCAGCGTCATCGGAAATGAGCAGTTCTTC. Protein: CSVIGNEQFF.

The chain links TRBV3-1 (or the pseudogene TRBV3-2) to TRBJ1-5, with a tentative D call TRBD1 (5 bases). Trimming left V 1 base short and J 7 bases short, with 17 bases between. Looked up from germline, CDR1 is LGHDT and CDR2 is YNNKEL (reference sequence). The CDR3 is 16 residues long. CDR3: CASSQGSSGAWQPQHF. For the CDR3, the DNA is TGTGCCAGCAGCCAAGGTTCCAGCGGGGCGTGGCAGCCCCAGCATTTT.